One TCR beta chain is described in this entry. Other DNA sequences from this sample encode an identical CDR3 as well. These data originate in a study of shared clonotypes between healthy human individuals. Sequencing was performed with immunoSEQ multiplex PCR; in TCRdb, only in-frame clones are kept and a portion is missing. The data show roughly 770,000 clones, 95% to 97% seen once. Naive CD8 cells, CD45RO-negative and positively selected for CCR7, excluded terminally differentiated effector memory CD45RA+ cells. The material sequenced was naive CD8+ T cells sorted from blood. The sequence was obtained from a man in his thirties or forties in good health.

The CDR3 loop is CASSQGTSGPYEQYF. Written as DNA, the CDR3 is TGCGCCAGCAGCCAAGGGACTAGCGGACCATACGAGCAGTACTTC. This rearrangement joins TRBV4-3 to TRBJ2-7; 10 bases fit TRBD2. V shed 1 base, J shed 4 bases, and the junction held 4 bases outside the gene matches. Germline CDR1 is LGHNA and CDR2 is YSLEER. This CDR3 has 15 residues.